The following is a TCR beta chain sequence with its context. Its antigen is still unknown. It was with 60 Vbeta and 13 Jbeta primers that the PCR ran. Sequencing was performed with immunoSEQ multiplex PCR; in TCRdb, only in-frame clones are kept and a portion is missing. The table lists 75,000 to 85,000 clones, around 80% of them singletons. Between the trimmed V and J ends, which lost 2 bases and 4 bases, there was a span of 5 bases. The V gene's germline CDR1 is GTSNPN and CDR2 SVGIG (reference sequence). The CDR3 totals 12 residues. This entry is derived from a study of cytomegalovirus exposure and HLA in healthy donors. Study-level points and caveats: In vitro checks showed that a few CMV-associated chains really do target CMV antigens. Links to common viral pathogens appeared, in a later analysis, for several of the most significant clusters. Indistinguishable V segments such as TRBV6-2 and TRBV6-3 were excluded. Reportedly, cytomegalovirus status was diagnosed with high sensitivity and specificity.

The chain joins TRBV30 to TRBJ2-2; D remains ambiguous. Specimen: PBMCs. This clonotype originated in a male donor in good health and CMV-seronegative. CDR3 sequence (DNA): TGTGCCTGGAGTTCTTTCACCGGGGAGCTGTTTTTT. As protein: CAWSSFTGELFF.